One sample yielded the 10 T cell receptor beta chains listed below, sequenced in a study of blood T cell repertoires in COVID-19. Sequencing was performed with immunoSEQ multiplex PCR; in TCRdb, only in-frame clones are kept and a portion is missing. The sample shows about 200,000 clones, 83% of them seen only once. Sequencing was performed on PBMCs or T cells enriched from blood (not recorded which). These receptors were collected from a woman between 50 and 59 years old who had been exposed to COVID-19.

The V gene is TRBV7-8, the J gene TRBJ1-4; D possibly corresponds to TRBD1 (6 bases). V dropped 1 base and J dropped 6 bases, with 9 bases sitting between them. Germline V CDR1 and CDR2: SGHVS, FQNEAQ. The CDR3 extends over 14 amino acids. The DNA for the CDR3 is TGTGCCAGCAGCTTAGACAGGGATTATGAAAAACTGTTTTTT. It specifies CASSLDRDYEKLFF.

This rearrangement joins TRBV29-1 to TRBJ2-1; D unresolved. The germline V and J ends were trimmed by 2 bases and 0 bases, with 11 bases remaining between them. CDR1 is SQVTM, CDR2 ANQGSEA, per germline. The CDR3 runs 15 residues. The CDR3 DNA reads as TGCAGCGTTGAAAGTGGCAGTGGCTCCTACAATGAGCAGTTCTTC. It encodes CSVESGSGSYNEQFF.

The chain recombines TRBV7-2 with TRBJ2-7; 9 bases fit TRBD2. Germline V gene lookup returns CDR1 SGHTA and CDR2 FQGNSA. The CDR3 extends over 15 amino acids. J lost 2 bases, V lost 5 bases, and 7 bases had no gene match. The CDR3 sequence: CASSLLGLATYEQYF. CDR3 in DNA: TGTGCCAGCAGCCTTCTCGGACTAGCGACCTACGAGCAGTACTTC. The variable domain in full, with the rest retrieved from reference TRBV7-2 and TRBJ2-7, is GAGVSQSPSNKVTEKGKDVELRCDPISGHTALYWYRQSLGQGLEFLIYFQGNSAPDKSGLPSDRFSAERTGGSVSTLTIQRTQQEDSAVYLCASSLLGLATYEQYFGPGTRLTVT.

This clone was observed a few times. This sequence joins TRBV29-1 and TRBJ1-1, with no clear D. The CDR3 loop spans 14 amino acids. V dropped 4 bases and J dropped 4 bases, with 16 bases sitting between them. Germline V gene lookup returns CDR1 SQVTM and CDR2 ANQGSEA. The CDR3 DNA sequence: TGCAGCGTTGCCCTGTTCGGCAGGCGCACTGAAGCTTTCTTT. Its translation is CSVALFGRRTEAFF.

This clone showed up just a few times. This chain joins TRBV2 and TRBJ2-7; D is perhaps TRBD2 (7 bases). CDR3 size: 15 residues. The germline gives CDR1 SNHLY, CDR2 FYNNEI. Trimming cost V 5 bases and J 3 bases, with 17 bases left between them. CDR3 residues: CASSSVSGTLYEQYF. The CDR3, as DNA: TGTGCCAGCAGTTCTGTGAGCGGGACACTCTACGAGCAGTACTTC. Variable domain in full (rest from reference TRBV2 and TRBJ2-7): EPEVTQTPSHQVTQMGQEVILRCVPISNHLYFYWYRQILGQKVEFLVSFYNNEISEKSEIFDDQFSVERPDGSNFTLKIRSTKLEDSAMYFCASSSVSGTLYEQYFGPGTRLTVT.

The chain employs TRBV28 and TRBJ1-1; 7 nucleotides match TRBD1. The CDR3 extends over 13 amino acids. CDR1 and CDR2 from the germline V gene are MDHEN and SYDVKM. The V gene end was trimmed by 7 bases and the J gene end by 6 bases; junction bases not matched to a gene: 8. Here the CDR3 reads CASTSTGPAEAFF. The DNA of the CDR3 is TGTGCCAGCACTTCGACAGGGCCAGCTGAAGCTTTCTTT. Drawing the rest from reference TRBV28 and TRBJ1-1, the complete variable domain is DVKVTQSSRYLVKRTGEKVFLECVQDMDHENMFWYRQDPGLGLRLIYFSYDVKMKEKGDIPEGYSVSREKKERFSLILESASTNQTSMYLCASTSTGPAEAFFGQGTRLTVV.

The chain uses TRBV7-9 and TRBJ2-7; TRBD1 matches 8 bases. V lost 1 base, J lost 2 bases, and 4 bases stayed unmatched. Germline V gene data show CDR1 as SEHNR and CDR2 as FQNEAQ (reference sequence). The CDR3 length is 15 residues. The CDR3 bases are TGTGCCAGCAGCTTAGGGCCAGGGGGCACCTACGAGCAGTACTTC. Its translation: CASSLGPGGTYEQYF.

The J gene is TRBJ1-2, the V gene TRBV18, with 7 nucleotides matching TRBD1. In germline, CDR1 is KGHSH, CDR2 LQKENI. The CDR3 contains 13 residues. The junction had 6 bases not matched to a gene; V was cut back by 3 bases and J by 8 bases. The CDR3 nucleotides read TGTGCCAGCTCACCGGAGGGGGCTGGAGGCTACACCTTC. As protein: CASSPEGAGGYTF.

The chain links TRBV2 to TRBJ2-5; 9 nucleotides align to TRBD2. The J segment lost 5 bases and the V segment lost 5 bases, leaving 15 bases of the junction unmatched. Germline CDR1 is SNHLY and CDR2 is FYNNEI. This CDR3 region has 17 residues. The CDR3 protein is CASSSPGLAPFGETQYF. The CDR3 nucleotides read TGTGCCAGCAGTTCCCCGGGACTAGCTCCCTTCGGGGAGACCCAGTACTTC. Full variable domain (outside the CDR3, taken from reference TRBV2 and TRBJ2-5): EPEVTQTPSHQVTQMGQEVILRCVPISNHLYFYWYRQILGQKVEFLVSFYNNEISEKSEIFDDQFSVERPDGSNFTLKIRSTKLEDSAMYFCASSSPGLAPFGETQYFGPGTRLLVL.

The chain recombines TRBV27 with TRBJ1-2; a possible D gene is TRBD1 (5 bases). The V end lost 2 bases, the J end lost 4 bases, and 14 bases lay between the germline ends. The CDR3 has 15 amino acids. CDR1 MNHEY and CDR2 SMNVEV come from the germline V gene (reference sequence). CDR3 region: CASSLGLGGGYGYTF. CDR3 nucleotide sequence: TGTGCCAGCAGTTTAGGGCTTGGCGGGGGCTATGGCTACACCTTC.